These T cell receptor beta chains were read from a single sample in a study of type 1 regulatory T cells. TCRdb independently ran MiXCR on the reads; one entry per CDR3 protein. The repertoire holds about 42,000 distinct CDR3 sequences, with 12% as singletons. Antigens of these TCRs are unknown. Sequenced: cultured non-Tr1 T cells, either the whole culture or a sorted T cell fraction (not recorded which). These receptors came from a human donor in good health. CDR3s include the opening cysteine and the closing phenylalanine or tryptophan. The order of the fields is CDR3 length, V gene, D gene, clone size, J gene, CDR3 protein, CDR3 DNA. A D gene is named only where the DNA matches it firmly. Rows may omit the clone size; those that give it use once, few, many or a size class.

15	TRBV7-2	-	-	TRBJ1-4	CASSPLSSSHEKLFF	TGTGCCAGCAGCCCTCTGTCGAGCAGTCATGAAAAACTGTTTTTT
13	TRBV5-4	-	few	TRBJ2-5	CASSLSFRETQYF	TGTGCCAGCAGCCTTAGTTTCCGGGAGACCCAGTACTTC
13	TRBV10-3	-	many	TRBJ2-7	CAISESGVFEQYF	TGTGCCATCAGTGAGTCGGGAGTATTCGAGCAGTACTTC
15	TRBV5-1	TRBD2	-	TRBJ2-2	CTSKVLAGNTGELFF	TGCACCAGCAAGGTGTTAGCGGGGAACACCGGGGAGCTGTTTTTT
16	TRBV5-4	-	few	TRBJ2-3	CASSFPRQGLADTQYF	TGTGCCAGCAGCTTCCCACGACAGGGACTCGCAGATACGCAGTATTTT
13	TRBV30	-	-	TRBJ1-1	CAYRPWGNTEAFF	TGTGCCTACCGACCCTGGGGGAACACTGAAGCTTTCTTT
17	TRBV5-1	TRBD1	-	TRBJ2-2	CASSRGQDALNTGELFF	TGCGCCAGCAGCCGGGGACAGGACGCTTTGAACACCGGGGAGCTGTTTTTT
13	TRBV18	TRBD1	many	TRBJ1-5	CASSSDRGQPQHF	TGTGCCAGCTCATCAGACAGGGGTCAGCCCCAGCATTTT
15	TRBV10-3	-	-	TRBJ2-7	CAISDQAGPLHEQYF	TGTGCCATCAGTGACCAGGCGGGACCCCTCCACGAGCAGTACTTC
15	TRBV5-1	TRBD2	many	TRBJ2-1	CASNKAGGPYNEQFF	TGCGCCAGCAATAAAGCGGGAGGGCCCTACAATGAGCAGTTCTTC
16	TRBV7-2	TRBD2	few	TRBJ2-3	CASSPRRLAGSGTQYF	TGTGCCAGCAGCCCCCGACGACTAGCGGGAAGTGGTACGCAGTATTTT
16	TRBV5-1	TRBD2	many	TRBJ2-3	CASSLGASGSTDTQYF	TGCGCCAGCAGCTTGGGGGCTAGCGGGAGCACAGATACGCAGTATTTT
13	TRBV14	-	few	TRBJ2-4	CASKKGGSAIQYF	TGTGCCAGCAAGAAAGGAGGGTCCGCCATTCAGTACTTC
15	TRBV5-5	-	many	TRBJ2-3	CASSLVGAYTDTQYF	TGTGCCAGCAGCTTGGTGGGGGCCTACACAGATACGCAGTATTTT
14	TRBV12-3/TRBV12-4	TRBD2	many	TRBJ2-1	CASSLAGVSNEQFF	TGTGCCAGCAGTCTAGCGGGAGTAAGCAATGAGCAGTTCTTC
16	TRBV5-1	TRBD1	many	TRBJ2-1	CASSPQGASTYNEQFF	TGCGCCAGCAGCCCACAGGGGGCTAGTACCTACAATGAGCAGTTCTTC
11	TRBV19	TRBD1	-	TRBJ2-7	CASRQGNEQYF	TGTGCCAGCAGACAGGGGAACGAGCAGTACTTC
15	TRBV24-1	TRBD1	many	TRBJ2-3	CATSDASTGADTQYF	TGTGCCACCAGTGATGCCTCGACAGGGGCAGATACGCAGTATTTT
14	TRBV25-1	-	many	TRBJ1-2	CASSPGTAIWGYTF	TGTGCCAGCAGTCCCGGGACCGCAATTTGGGGCTACACCTTC
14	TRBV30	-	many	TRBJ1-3	CAWSLASSGNTIYF	TGTGCCTGGAGTTTGGCGAGCTCTGGAAACACCATATATTTT
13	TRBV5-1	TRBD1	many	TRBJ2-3	CASSTGGTDTQYF	TGCGCCAGCAGTACAGGGGGTACAGATACGCAGTATTTT
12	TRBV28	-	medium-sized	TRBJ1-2	CASASAPYGYTF	TGTGCCAGCGCTTCAGCGCCCTATGGCTACACCTTC
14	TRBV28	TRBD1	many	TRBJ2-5	CASSPPGGGETQYF	TGTGCCAGCAGCCCTCCAGGGGGCGGGGAGACCCAGTACTTC
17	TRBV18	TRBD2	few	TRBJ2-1	CASSPPLARGTNNEQFF	TGTGCCAGCTCACCACCGTTGGCGCGGGGGACGAACAATGAGCAGTTCTTC
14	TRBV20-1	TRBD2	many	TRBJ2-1	CSADPGLAQIGGIF	TGCAGTGCGGACCCGGGACTAGCTCAGATCGGTGGGATCTTC
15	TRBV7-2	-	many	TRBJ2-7	CASSKGRGPSYEQYF	TGTGCCAGCAGCAAAGGAAGGGGACCCTCGTACGAGCAGTACTTC
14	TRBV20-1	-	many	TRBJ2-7	CSARSPGHNYEQYF	TGCAGTGCTAGATCCCCGGGACACAACTACGAGCAGTACTTC
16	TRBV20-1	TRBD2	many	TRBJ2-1	CSARLAGGLPYNEQFF	TGCAGTGCTAGACTAGCGGGGGGCCTTCCCTACAATGAGCAGTTCTTC
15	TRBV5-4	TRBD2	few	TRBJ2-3	CASSLADTLTDTQYF	TGTGCCAGCAGCCTAGCGGATACCCTCACAGATACGCAGTATTTT
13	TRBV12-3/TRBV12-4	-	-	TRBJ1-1	CASSKTGPTEAFF	TGTGCCAGCAGTAAAACAGGGCCCACTGAAGCTTTCTTT
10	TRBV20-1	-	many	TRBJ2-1	CSARSDVLFF	TGCAGTGCTAGAAGCGACGTTCTGTTCTTC
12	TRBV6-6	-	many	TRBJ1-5	CASSTGSGPQHF	TGTGCCAGCAGCACAGGGTCAGGGCCCCAGCATTTT
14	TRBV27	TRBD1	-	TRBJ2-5	CASRGTGFWETQYF	TGTGCCAGCAGGGGGACAGGGTTTTGGGAGACCCAGTACTTC
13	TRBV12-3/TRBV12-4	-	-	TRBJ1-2	CASSPRTDYGYTF	TGTGCCAGCAGTCCCCGGACGGACTATGGCTACACCTTC
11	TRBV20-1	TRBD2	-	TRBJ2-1	CSAATGTSQFF	TGCAGTGCAGCAACCGGGACTAGTCAGTTCTTC
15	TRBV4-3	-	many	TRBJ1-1	CASSQGGALNTEAFF	TGCGCCAGCAGCCAAGGGGGGGCCTTGAACACTGAAGCTTTCTTT
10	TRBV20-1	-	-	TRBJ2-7	CSASSGEQYF	TGCAGTGCGAGCTCGGGGGAGCAGTACTTC